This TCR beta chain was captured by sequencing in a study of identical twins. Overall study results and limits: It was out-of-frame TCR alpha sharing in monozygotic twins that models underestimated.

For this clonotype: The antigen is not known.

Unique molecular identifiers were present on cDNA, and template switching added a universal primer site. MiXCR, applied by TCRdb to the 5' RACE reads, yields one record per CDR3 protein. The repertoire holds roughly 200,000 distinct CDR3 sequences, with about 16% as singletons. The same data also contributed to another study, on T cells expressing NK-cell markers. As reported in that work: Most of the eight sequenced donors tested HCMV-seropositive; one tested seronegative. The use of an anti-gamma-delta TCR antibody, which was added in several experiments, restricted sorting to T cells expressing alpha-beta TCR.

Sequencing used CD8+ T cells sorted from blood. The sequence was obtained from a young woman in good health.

This CDR3 is CASSLPGTGYYNEQFF. The CDR3, as DNA: TGTGCCAGCAGCTTACCCGGGACAGGGTACTACAATGAGCAGTTCTTC. The V and J genes are TRBV7-9 and TRBJ2-1, with 9 bases lining up with TRBD1. Losses at the gene ends were 2 bases for V and 3 bases for J; bases not matched to a gene: 5. The CDR3 has 16 residues. The germline CDR1 and CDR2 sequences are SEHNR and FQNEAQ (reference sequence). The whole variable domain, remainder taken from reference TRBV7-9 and TRBJ2-1, is DTGVSQNPRHKITKRGQNVTFRCDPISEHNRLYWYRQTLGQGPEFLTYFQNEAQLEKSRLLSDRFSAERPKGSFSTLEIQRTEQGDSAMYLCASSLPGTGYYNEQFFGPGTRLTVL.